One and the same sample provided the 24 T cell receptor beta chains below, sequenced in a study of graft-versus-host responses after intestinal transplantation. The data were produced by immunoSEQ multiplex PCR, yet TCRdb's version contains in-frame clones alone and is incomplete. The sample carries approximately 90,000 clones, about nine tenths recorded once. No cognate antigen is known for these TCRs. The starting material was unstimulated CD8+ T cells sorted from spleen or lymph node cells, obtained before intestinal transplant. The receptors shown here come from a human donor who received an intestinal transplant.

V is TRBV7-2 and J is TRBJ2-3; 8 bases agree with TRBD2. CDR3 length equals 15 residues. V gave up 3 bases and J gave up 6 bases; unmatched junction bases: 8. Germline V gives CDR1 SGHTA, CDR2 FQGNSA. The CDR3 DNA sequence: TGTGCCAGCAGCTTTGTGGCGGGAGGTGCCGATACGCAGTATTTT. This sequence encodes CASSFVAGGADTQYF. Drawing the rest from reference TRBV7-2 and TRBJ2-3, the complete variable domain is GAGVSQSPSNKVTEKGKDVELRCDPISGHTALYWYRQSLGQGLEFLIYFQGNSAPDKSGLPSDRFSAERTGGSVSTLTIQRTQQEDSAVYLCASSFVAGGADTQYFGPGTRLTVL.

The chain uses TRBV5-4 and TRBJ1-2, with a possible D match to TRBD1 (5 bases). CDR3 length: 15 residues. From germline, CDR1 is SGHNT and CDR2 YYREEE (reference sequence). The V end was cut by 0 bases, the J end by 6 bases, with 15 bases between. The CDR3 protein is CASSLGGLGDDGYTF. The CDR3 bases are TGTGCCAGCAGCTTGGGAGGACTGGGGGACGATGGCTACACCTTC.

This rearrangement joins TRBV6-5 to TRBJ1-5; TRBD1 might be the D (6 bases). The V end was cut by 4 bases, the J end by 6 bases, with 10 bases between. The CDR3 length is 13 residues. CDR1 is MNHEY and CDR2 is SVGAGI in the germline V gene. The CDR3 DNA reads as TGTGCCAGCAGTTGGGGAGGGGGTCAGCCCCAGCATTTT. Protein product: CASSWGGGQPQHF.

This chain connects TRBV9 to TRBJ2-3; the match to TRBD2 covers 7 bases. Germline CDR1 and CDR2: SGDLS and YYNGEE. The CDR3 loop spans 16 amino acids. J was trimmed by 4 bases and V by 4 bases; bases with no gene match: 12. CDR3 sequence: CASSQGDAGVADTQYF. The CDR3 coding sequence is TGTGCCAGCAGCCAAGGGGACGCGGGAGTGGCAGATACGCAGTATTTT. The variable domain in full, completed from reference TRBV9 and TRBJ2-3, reads DSGVTQTPKHLITATGQRVTLRCSPRSGDLSVYWYQQSLDQGLQFLIQYYNGEERAKGNILERFSAQQFPDLHSELNLSSLELGDSALYFCASSQGDAGVADTQYFGPGTRLTVL.

The gene calls are TRBV10-2 and TRBJ1-1; D is uncertain. The V end lost 7 bases, the J end lost 5 bases, and 11 bases lay between the germline ends. Germline V CDR1 and CDR2: WSHSY, SAAADI. The CDR3 loop spans 12 amino acids. CDR3 nucleotide sequence: TGCGCCAGCACCCTTACGGGGACTGAAGCTTTCTTT. This translates into CASTLTGTEAFF.

This chain uses TRBV19 with TRBJ1-5; D call uncertain. This CDR3 has 16 amino acids. The V end was cut by 3 bases, the J end by 6 bases, with 18 bases between. The germline V gene has CDR1 LNHDA and CDR2 SQIVND (reference sequence). CDR3 sequence (DNA): TGTGCCAGTAGTATCAACTTTTATGTGTTTGGTCAGCCCCAGCATTTT. This translates into CASSINFYVFGQPQHF.

The chain carries TRBV28 and TRBJ2-7; either TRBD1 or TRBD2 may supply D (7 bases each). Trimming shortened V by 6 bases and J by 2 bases, and 17 bases separated the two germline ends. CDR1 is MDHEN, CDR2 SYDVKM, per germline. This CDR3 is built from 15 residues. The DNA for the CDR3 is TGTGCCAGCAGCCCGGGGGCAGGGGGGGCCTACGAGCAGTACTTC. It codes for CASSPGAGGAYEQYF.

Worth noting for this clone: This CDR3 fails to terminate in the conserved phenylalanine or tryptophan, so it likely reflects a read error. The chain carries TRBV2 and TRBJ2-7; TRBD1 aligns across 8 bases. Looked up from germline, CDR1 is SNHLY and CDR2 is FYNNEI. V dropped 6 bases and J dropped 4; count of bases not matched to a gene: 8. There are 14 residues in the CDR3. CDR3 sequence: CASSGLQGDYEQYL. CDR3 bases: TGTGCCAGCAGCGGGTTACAGGGGGATTACGAGCAGTACCTC.

This clone was seen a few times. The J gene is TRBJ1-3, the V gene TRBV7-6; no clear D gene. Per the germline V gene, CDR1 is SGHVS and CDR2 is FNYEAQ. CDR3 size: 12 residues. Deletions cut 3 bases from V and 7 bases from J, with 7 bases between. CDR3 residues: CASSFGHNTIYF. The CDR3 region has the DNA TGTGCCAGCAGCTTTGGTCACAACACCATATATTTT.

The chain carries TRBV5-1 and TRBJ1-4, with no clear D. The CDR3 is made up of 14 amino acids. The V end was cut by 7 bases, the J end by 0 bases, with 10 bases between. CDR1 SGHRS and CDR2 YFSETQ come from the germline V gene. CDR3 coding DNA: TGCGCCAGCTCGGAGTGGGCAACTAATGAAAAACTGTTTTTT. Protein product: CASSEWATNEKLFF.

For this clone: In the same sample, other DNA sequences code for this CDR3. The chain carries TRBV11-2 and TRBJ1-6, with a tentative D call TRBD1 (6 bases). The V gene's germline CDR1 is SGHAT and CDR2 FQNNGV. This CDR3 spans 15 amino acids. Between the trimmed V and J ends, which lost 5 bases and 4 bases, there was a span of 12 bases. DNA for the CDR3: TGTGCCAGCAGCCTGGGCCAGGGGTATAATTCACCCCTCCACTTT. Amino acids: CASSLGQGYNSPLHF. Looking up the rest from reference TRBV11-2 and TRBJ1-6 gives the full variable domain: EAGVAQSPRYKIIEKRQSVAFWCNPISGHATLYWYQQILGQGPKLLIQFQNNGVVDDSQLPKDRFSAERLKGVDSTLKIQPAKLEDSAVYLCASSLGQGYNSPLHFGNGTRLTVT.

This clone was seen only a few times. The rearrangement uses TRBV29-1 and TRBJ1-5; no clear D. The length of the CDR3 is 13 residues. The V end was cut by 5 bases, the J end by 0 bases, with 8 bases between. Germline V gene data show CDR1 as SQVTM and CDR2 as ANQGSEA. CDR3 in amino acids: CSVSEYSNQPQHF. CDR3 in DNA: TGCAGCGTTAGTGAATATAGCAATCAGCCCCAGCATTTT.

As regards this clone: A junction boundary mismatches the germline segment, possibly from a read error. The CDR3, as DNA: TGCAGCGTTGAAGGATCAGGGGACAGCTACGAGCAGCACTTC. Translation: CSVEGSGDSYEQHF. This chain links TRBV29-1 with TRBJ2-7; 7 bases are a match to TRBD1. Germline CDR1 reads SQVTM; CDR2 reads ANQGSEA. The CDR3 is 14 residues long.

The rearrangement joins TRBV6-5 to TRBJ1-1; D remains ambiguous. Germline values: CDR1 MNHEY, CDR2 SVGAGI. The CDR3 is made up of 14 amino acids. Trimming removed 0 bases from V and 4 bases from J, with 9 bases in between. The DNA for the CDR3 is TGTGCCAGCAGTTACTCAGGAGAGGTCACTGAAGCTTTCTTT. Translating it yields CASSYSGEVTEAFF.

V and J are TRBV6-5 and TRBJ1-2; D is undetermined. The V gene's germline CDR1 is MNHEY and CDR2 SVGAGI. CDR3 length: 12 residues. V gave up 5 bases and J gave up 2 bases, with 6 bases separating them. The CDR3 DNA sequence: TGTGCCAGCAGTCAGACCAACTATGGCTACACCTTC. Its translation: CASSQTNYGYTF.

The chain links TRBV10-2 to TRBJ2-3, with a tentative D call TRBD1 (6 bases). V gave up 11 bases and J gave up 2 bases, with 17 bases separating them. The CDR3 is made up of 14 amino acids. Germline V gene lookup returns CDR1 WSHSY and CDR2 SAAADI. CDR3 bases: TGCGCCTTTGGCTGGGGGCCTCACACAGATACGCAGTATTTT. Residues: CAFGWGPHTDTQYF.

This chain joins TRBV7-2 and TRBJ2-1, with 14 nucleotides matching TRBD2. V gave up 0 bases and J gave up 4 bases; unmatched junction bases: 11. This CDR3 spans 20 amino acids. Germline CDR1 and CDR2: SGHTA and FQGNSA. CDR3 amino acids: CASSLATWTSGGRVYNEQFF. The CDR3 coding sequence is TGTGCCAGCAGCTTAGCCACCTGGACTAGCGGGGGGCGGGTTTACAATGAGCAGTTCTTC. Based on the CDR3 plus reference TRBV7-2 and TRBJ2-1, the full variable domain is GAGVSQSPSNKVTEKGKDVELRCDPISGHTALYWYRQSLGQGLEFLIYFQGNSAPDKSGLPSDRFSAERTGGSVSTLTIQRTQQEDSAVYLCASSLATWTSGGRVYNEQFFGPGTRLTVL.

The V and J genes are TRBV6-1 and TRBJ2-5, with no clear D. V was clipped by 3 bases and J by 2 bases, with 7 bases between them. The CDR3 has 13 residues. Per germline, CDR1 MNHNS and CDR2 SASEGT. CDR3 residues: CASSECKQETQYF. In DNA, the CDR3 is TGTGCCAGCAGTGAGTGTAAGCAAGAGACCCAGTACTTC.

This chain uses TRBV7-9 with TRBJ2-7, with D perhaps TRBD2 (5 bases). The CDR3 spans 17 residues. Trimming stripped 0 bases from V and 3 bases from J, with 18 bases between. Germline CDR1 SEHNR, CDR2 FQNEAQ (reference sequence). The CDR3 sequence is CASSLARGSRSNYEQYF. DNA of the CDR3: TGTGCCAGCAGCTTAGCGCGAGGGAGCAGAAGTAACTACGAGCAGTACTTC.

This clone was detected only once. Compared with germline, one end of the junction differs, possibly owing to a read error. J is TRBJ2-7 and V is TRBV7-9; no firm D call. The V gene's germline CDR1 is SEHNR and CDR2 FQNEAQ (reference sequence). This CDR3 is built from 12 residues. CDR3: CASSLGRERHHF. The CDR3 DNA follows: TGTGCCAGCAGCTTAGGAAGAGAAAGGCACCACTTC.

The chain employs TRBV21-1 and TRBJ1-2; the table's D call of TRBD1 was not tested on the DNA. TRBV21-1 is a listed pseudogene. The length of the CDR3 is 13 residues. CDR3 in amino acids: CASQDRLTYGYTF. The CDR3 DNA is TGTGCCAGCCAGGACAGGTTGACATATGGCTACACCTTC.

DNA of the CDR3: TGTGCCAGCAGTGAGGGTGGCTTTGAAGCTAATGAAAAACTGTTTTTT. Its protein product is CASSEGGFEANEKLFF. V is TRBV25-1 and J is TRBJ1-4, with D unresolved. The V end was cut by 3 bases, the J end by 3 bases, with 14 bases between. Germline CDR1 MGHDK, CDR2 SYGVNS. CDR3 length: 16 residues.

This chain joins TRBV7-6 and TRBJ2-7, with D possibly TRBD2 on 5 matching bases. V lost 0 bases to trimming and J lost 5 bases, with 17 bases between them. CDR3 length: 16 amino acids. Germline V gene data show CDR1 as SGHVS and CDR2 as FNYEAQ. The CDR3 region is CASSLAREGGWDEQYF. The CDR3, as DNA: TGTGCCAGCAGCTTAGCGAGGGAAGGAGGTTGGGACGAGCAGTACTTC.

CDR3 bases: TGTGCCAGCAGCACCTCAGGACAGGGCCCAGATACGCAGTATTTT. It is translated as CASSTSGQGPDTQYF. This rearrangement joins TRBV7-3 to TRBJ2-3, with 8 nucleotides matching TRBD1. This CDR3 spans 15 amino acids. Germline V lookup: CDR1 SGHTA, CDR2 FQGTGA. Germline trimming cut 5 bases from V and 4 bases from J; bases unmatched to any gene: 8.